A single sample is the source of the 5 T cell receptor beta chains below, sequenced in a study of hypomethylating agent response in myelodysplastic syndrome. Only in-frame clones appear in the TCRdb table, and some are missing; sequencing was by immunoSEQ multiplex PCR. The sample shows several thousand clones, approximately 82% of them seen only once. This sample comprised bone marrow, obtained before or after starting hypomethylating agent treatment for myelodysplastic syndrome (not recorded which). These receptors originate from a human donor with myelodysplastic syndrome.

For the CDR3, the DNA is TGTGCCAGCAGCCAAGCCTATTCCGGACAGAAACTGTTTTTT. Translated: CASSQAYSGQKLFF. This chain links TRBV14 with TRBJ1-4; D is possibly TRBD1 (6 bases). Per the germline V gene, CDR1 is SGHDN and CDR2 is FVKESK. The CDR3 consists of 14 residues. The V and J ends lost 1 base and 11 bases respectively, with 14 bases between them.

This clone was recorded a few times. This chain joins TRBV28 and TRBJ1-2; D is unclear. The CDR3 is 14 amino acids. CDR1 is MDHEN and CDR2 is SYDVKM in the germline V gene. Between the trimmed V and J ends, which lost 8 bases and 2 bases, there was a span of 15 bases. CDR3 region: CASLEGTQNYGYTF. Written as DNA, the CDR3 is TGTGCCAGCTTGGAGGGCACACAGAACTATGGCTACACCTTC.

The chain combines TRBV25-1 with TRBJ1-2; possible D gene TRBD1, 6 bases. Trimming cost V 2 bases and J 4 bases, with 8 bases left between them. The germline V gene has CDR1 MGHDK and CDR2 SYGVNS. The CDR3 covers 13 residues. CDR3 amino acids: CASSEGGGYGYTF. Written as DNA, the CDR3 is TGTGCCAGCAGTGAAGGAGGGGGCTATGGCTACACCTTC.

The chain has TRBV29-1 and TRBJ2-1; 8 bases fit TRBD1. J was trimmed by 9 bases and V by 4 bases; bases with no gene match: 8. CDR3 size: 13 residues. The germline V gene has CDR1 SQVTM and CDR2 ANQGSEA. DNA of the CDR3: TGCAGCGTTGGGCACAGGGGGTCAGGTGAGCAGTTCTTC. It encodes CSVGHRGSGEQFF.

This rearrangement joins TRBV14 to TRBJ2-2; 9 nucleotides agree with TRBD2. Germline trimming cut 4 bases from V and 7 bases from J; bases unmatched to any gene: 22. The CDR3 sequence is 20 residues long. Germline CDR1 reads SGHDN; CDR2 reads FVKESK. The CDR3 reads CASSRRTGGASGMADGELFF. For the CDR3, the DNA is TGTGCCAGCAGCCGCCGAACCGGGGGAGCTAGCGGGATGGCGGACGGGGAGCTGTTTTTT.